A selection of T cell receptor beta chains follows, all from one sample in a study of T cell therapy after organ transplantation. Only in-frame clones appear in the TCRdb table, and some are missing; sequencing was by immunoSEQ multiplex PCR. The sample shows 50,000 or so clones, about 94% of them seen only once. These receptors lack a known antigen. The sample was CD8+ T cells from blood, taken before autologous CMV-specific T cell therapy. The receptors shown here come from a human patient who had received a solid organ transplant and had CMV disease. The CDR3 runs from the conserved cysteine through the conserved F or W. The D gene is left open where the match is weak. Clone size is shown for a subset of rows, as once, few, many or a class of expanded clone.

cdr3_aa: CASSWMTGKYTEAFF
cdr3_nt: TGTGCCAGCAGCTGGATGACAGGAAAGTACACTGAAGCTTTCTTT
v_call: TRBV5-6
j_call: TRBJ1-1
cdr3_length: 15
d_call: -
clone_size: -

cdr3_aa: CASSLTPLAGGHEQYF
cdr3_nt: TGTGCCAGCAGCTTAACCCCGCTAGCGGGAGGCCACGAGCAGTACTTC
v_call: TRBV7-6
j_call: TRBJ2-7
cdr3_length: 16
d_call: TRBD2
clone_size: once

cdr3_aa: CASSTPRVGPYNEQFF
cdr3_nt: TGTGCCAGCAGCACCCCTCGGGTCGGCCCCTACAATGAGCAGTTCTTC
v_call: TRBV7-9
j_call: TRBJ2-1
cdr3_length: 16
d_call: -
clone_size: -

cdr3_aa: CASSQGQGRGQPQHF
cdr3_nt: TGTGCCAGCAGCCAAGGACAGGGACGAGGGCAGCCCCAGCATTTT
v_call: TRBV4-2
j_call: TRBJ1-5
cdr3_length: 15
d_call: TRBD1
clone_size: -

cdr3_aa: CASRLGGNSAGGPIGAEQFF
cdr3_nt: TGTGCAAGTCGCTTAGGGGGTAATTCGGCGGGAGGGCCGATTGGCGCTGAGCAGTTCTTC
v_call: TRBV12-2
j_call: TRBJ2-1
cdr3_length: 20
d_call: -
clone_size: once

cdr3_aa: CASSDSSGGATDTQYF
cdr3_nt: TGTGCCAGCAGTGACTCTAGCGGGGGGGCCACAGATACGCAGTATTTT
v_call: TRBV6-4
j_call: TRBJ2-3
cdr3_length: 16
d_call: TRBD2
clone_size: -

cdr3_aa: CASTLTGRAFF
cdr3_nt: TGCGCCAGCACCCTTACAGGGCGCGCTTTCTTT
v_call: TRBV5-1
j_call: TRBJ1-1
cdr3_length: 11
d_call: -
clone_size: -

cdr3_aa: CASSLGTGVTGELFF
cdr3_nt: TGTGCCAGCAGCTTGGGGACAGGGGTGACCGGGGAGCTGTTTTTT
v_call: TRBV5-4
j_call: TRBJ2-2
cdr3_length: 15
d_call: TRBD1
clone_size: -

cdr3_aa: CASSQTSATYEQYF
cdr3_nt: TGTGCCAGCAGCCAAACTAGTGCCACCTACGAGCAGTACTTC
v_call: TRBV4-2
j_call: TRBJ2-7
cdr3_length: 14
d_call: -
clone_size: -

cdr3_aa: CASSQGGSGHTGELFF
cdr3_nt: TGTGCCAGCAGCCAAGGCGGGAGCGGGCATACCGGGGAGCTGTTTTTT
v_call: TRBV14
j_call: TRBJ2-2
cdr3_length: 16
d_call: TRBD2
clone_size: -

cdr3_aa: CASSPGQGYSPLHF
cdr3_nt: TGTGCCAGCAGCCCGGGACAGGGATATTCACCCCTCCACTTT
v_call: TRBV2
j_call: TRBJ1-6
cdr3_length: 14
d_call: TRBD1
clone_size: -

cdr3_aa: CASSPGQGNTEAFF
cdr3_nt: TGTGCCAGCAGTCCTGGACAGGGGAACACTGAAGCTTTCTTT
v_call: TRBV2
j_call: TRBJ1-1
cdr3_length: 14
d_call: TRBD1
clone_size: -

cdr3_aa: CASSNGGNYGYTF
cdr3_nt: TGTGCCAGCAGCAACGGGGGTAACTATGGCTACACCTTC
v_call: TRBV6-5
j_call: TRBJ1-2
cdr3_length: 13
d_call: -
clone_size: -

cdr3_aa: CASSLEAEYNEQFF
cdr3_nt: TGTGCCAGCAGCTTAGAAGCGGAATACAATGAGCAGTTCTTC
v_call: TRBV13
j_call: TRBJ2-1
cdr3_length: 14
d_call: -
clone_size: -

cdr3_aa: CASSIGTSGDYEQYF
cdr3_nt: TGTGCCAGTAGTATCGGGACTAGCGGGGACTACGAGCAGTACTTC
v_call: TRBV19
j_call: TRBJ2-7
cdr3_length: 15
d_call: TRBD2
clone_size: -

cdr3_aa: CASSPGESTEAFF
cdr3_nt: TGTGCCAGCAGCCCGGGGGAGAGCACTGAAGCTTTCTTT
v_call: TRBV7-6
j_call: TRBJ1-1
cdr3_length: 13
d_call: -
clone_size: -

cdr3_aa: CASSLGEGYDYGYTF
cdr3_nt: TGTGCCAGCAGCTTAGGGGAAGGCTATGACTATGGCTACACCTTC
v_call: TRBV11-2
j_call: TRBJ1-2
cdr3_length: 15
d_call: -
clone_size: -

cdr3_aa: CASSMGSNHPGYTF
cdr3_nt: TGTGCCAGTAGTATGGGTTCCAACCACCCTGGCTACACCTTC
v_call: TRBV19
j_call: TRBJ1-2
cdr3_length: 14
d_call: -
clone_size: once

cdr3_aa: CASSLVGYNEQFF
cdr3_nt: TGTGCCAGCAGCTTAGTAGGGTACAATGAGCAGTTCTTC
v_call: TRBV7-9
j_call: TRBJ2-1
cdr3_length: 13
d_call: -
clone_size: -

cdr3_aa: CASSFSGTVGTEAFF
cdr3_nt: TGTGCCAGCAGCTTTTCCGGGACAGTGGGCACTGAAGCTTTCTTT
v_call: TRBV5-5
j_call: TRBJ1-1
cdr3_length: 15
d_call: TRBD1
clone_size: -

cdr3_aa: CSASKGHGYTF
cdr3_nt: TGCAGTGCTAGTAAGGGGCATGGCTACACCTTC
v_call: TRBV20-1
j_call: TRBJ1-2
cdr3_length: 11
d_call: -
clone_size: -

cdr3_aa: CASTPGMGDSPLHF
cdr3_nt: TGCGCCAGCACGCCAGGGATGGGGGATTCACCCCTCCACTTT
v_call: TRBV23-1
j_call: TRBJ1-6
cdr3_length: 14
d_call: -
clone_size: -

cdr3_aa: CASSPLRLADEQYF
cdr3_nt: TGCGCCAGCAGTCCTCTGAGACTAGCTGACGAGCAGTACTTC
v_call: TRBV10-2
j_call: TRBJ2-7
cdr3_length: 14
d_call: TRBD2
clone_size: once

cdr3_aa: CASSVDRLPNYGYTF
cdr3_nt: TGTGCCAGCAGCGTAGACAGGCTTCCTAACTATGGCTACACCTTC
v_call: TRBV9
j_call: TRBJ1-2
cdr3_length: 15
d_call: -
clone_size: -

cdr3_aa: CASSQEVPLAGYTF
cdr3_nt: TGCGCCAGCAGCCAAGAAGTCCCGCTGGCCGGCTACACCTTC
v_call: TRBV4-1
j_call: TRBJ1-2
cdr3_length: 14
d_call: -
clone_size: -

cdr3_aa: CASSTPGQALPEAFF
cdr3_nt: TGTGCCAGTAGTACACCGGGACAGGCATTGCCTGAAGCTTTCTTT
v_call: TRBV19
j_call: TRBJ1-1
cdr3_length: 15
d_call: TRBD1
clone_size: -

cdr3_aa: CASRLTTGSYEQYF
cdr3_nt: TGTGCCAGCAGGCTCACGACAGGGTCCTACGAGCAGTACTTC
v_call: TRBV6-5
j_call: TRBJ2-7
cdr3_length: 14
d_call: TRBD1
clone_size: -

cdr3_aa: CASDIWVSTDTQYF
cdr3_nt: TGCGCCAGCGACATTTGGGTAAGCACAGATACGCAGTATTTT
v_call: TRBV5-1
j_call: TRBJ2-3
cdr3_length: 14
d_call: -
clone_size: -

cdr3_aa: CAWYEGLAGEGETQYF
cdr3_nt: TGTGCCTGGTATGAGGGACTAGCGGGAGAAGGAGAGACCCAGTACTTC
v_call: TRBV30
j_call: TRBJ2-5
cdr3_length: 16
d_call: TRBD2
clone_size: -

cdr3_aa: CASSYKGRTYEQYF
cdr3_nt: TGTGCCAGCAGTTACAAAGGGCGGACCTACGAGCAGTACTTC
v_call: TRBV6-5
j_call: TRBJ2-7
cdr3_length: 14
d_call: -
clone_size: -

cdr3_aa: CASSQDIGTGVNTIYF
cdr3_nt: TGTGCCAGCAGCCAAGATATTGGGACAGGAGTAAACACCATATATTTT
v_call: TRBV4-2
j_call: TRBJ1-3
cdr3_length: 16
d_call: TRBD1
clone_size: -

cdr3_aa: CASSLIVPPAGNTIYF
cdr3_nt: TGTGCCAGCAGTTTAATCGTACCACCGGCTGGAAACACCATATATTTT
v_call: TRBV27
j_call: TRBJ1-3
cdr3_length: 16
d_call: -
clone_size: -

cdr3_aa: CSVEDPPARALGGYTF
cdr3_nt: TGCAGCGTTGAAGATCCCCCCGCCAGGGCCCTGGGTGGCTACACCTTC
v_call: TRBV29-1
j_call: TRBJ1-2
cdr3_length: 16
d_call: -
clone_size: -

cdr3_aa: CASSPLRQGRTEAFF
cdr3_nt: TGTGCCAGCAGCCCACTTCGACAGGGGAGAACTGAAGCTTTCTTT
v_call: TRBV14
j_call: TRBJ1-1
cdr3_length: 15
d_call: TRBD1
clone_size: -

cdr3_aa: CASSGDRDQKNIQYF
cdr3_nt: TGTGCCAGCAGTGGGGACAGGGATCAAAAAAACATTCAGTACTTC
v_call: TRBV2
j_call: TRBJ2-4
cdr3_length: 15
d_call: TRBD1
clone_size: -

cdr3_aa: CASSTGQGGHTEAFF
cdr3_nt: TGCGCCAGCAGCACGGGACAGGGAGGCCACACTGAAGCTTTCTTT
v_call: TRBV5-1
j_call: TRBJ1-1
cdr3_length: 15
d_call: TRBD1
clone_size: -

cdr3_aa: CASSAGVNSPLHF
cdr3_nt: TGTGCCAGCAGCGCAGGGGTTAATTCACCCCTCCACTTT
v_call: TRBV6-5
j_call: TRBJ1-6
cdr3_length: 13
d_call: -
clone_size: few

cdr3_aa: CATSRLSHEQYF
cdr3_nt: TGTGCCACCAGCAGACTCTCCCACGAGCAGTACTTC
v_call: TRBV15
j_call: TRBJ2-7
cdr3_length: 12
d_call: -
clone_size: -

cdr3_aa: CASSLGTPNEQFF
cdr3_nt: TGTGCCAGCAGCTTGGGGACCCCTAATGAGCAGTTCTTC
v_call: TRBV7-9
j_call: TRBJ2-1
cdr3_length: 13
d_call: -
clone_size: -

cdr3_aa: CASSTGGRDYGYTF
cdr3_nt: TGTGCCAGTAGTACGGGGGGCAGGGACTATGGCTACACCTTC
v_call: TRBV19
j_call: TRBJ1-2
cdr3_length: 14
d_call: -
clone_size: -

cdr3_aa: CASSSLAGGTDTQYF
cdr3_nt: TGTGCCAGCAGCTCCTTAGCGGGGGGCACAGATACGCAGTATTTT
v_call: TRBV5-6
j_call: TRBJ2-3
cdr3_length: 15
d_call: TRBD2
clone_size: -

cdr3_aa: CASSPTGVGGETQYF
cdr3_nt: TGTGCCAGCAGCCCCACAGGGGTCGGAGGAGAGACCCAGTACTTC
v_call: TRBV11-2
j_call: TRBJ2-5
cdr3_length: 15
d_call: TRBD1
clone_size: once

cdr3_aa: CASSISGGLVSEQFF
cdr3_nt: TGTGCCAGCAGCATTAGCGGAGGGCTAGTGAGTGAGCAGTTCTTC
v_call: TRBV6-5
j_call: TRBJ2-1
cdr3_length: 15
d_call: -
clone_size: -

cdr3_aa: CASGAALGTTDGYTF
cdr3_nt: TGTGCCAGTGGGGCGGCGCTTGGGACAACGGATGGCTACACCTTC
v_call: TRBV19
j_call: TRBJ1-2
cdr3_length: 15
d_call: -
clone_size: -

cdr3_aa: CASSLSTGGKNEQFF
cdr3_nt: TGTGCCAGCAGTTTATCGACAGGGGGCAAAAATGAGCAGTTCTTC
v_call: TRBV27
j_call: TRBJ2-1
cdr3_length: 15
d_call: TRBD1
clone_size: -

cdr3_aa: CASSLREGQETQYF
cdr3_nt: TGTGCCAGCAGCTTGAGGGAGGGCCAAGAGACCCAGTACTTC
v_call: TRBV5-6
j_call: TRBJ2-5
cdr3_length: 14
d_call: TRBD2
clone_size: -

cdr3_aa: CASSPGSGRTSYNEQFF
cdr3_nt: TGTGCCAGCAGTCCGGGCAGCGGGAGGACCTCCTACAATGAGCAGTTCTTC
v_call: TRBV2
j_call: TRBJ2-1
cdr3_length: 17
d_call: TRBD2
clone_size: -

cdr3_aa: CSVEDHQAYEQYF
cdr3_nt: TGCAGCGTTGAAGATCACCAGGCCTACGAGCAGTACTTC
v_call: TRBV29-1
j_call: TRBJ2-7
cdr3_length: 13
d_call: -
clone_size: -

cdr3_aa: CASSVGAGGGSEQYF
cdr3_nt: TGTGCCAGTAGTGTGGGTGCGGGAGGAGGGTCCGAGCAGTACTTC
v_call: TRBV19
j_call: TRBJ2-7
cdr3_length: 15
d_call: TRBD2
clone_size: once

cdr3_aa: CASSLREGAYNEQFF
cdr3_nt: TGTGCCAGCAGTTTGAGAGAGGGCGCCTACAATGAGCAGTTCTTC
v_call: TRBV27
j_call: TRBJ2-1
cdr3_length: 15
d_call: -
clone_size: once

cdr3_aa: CASSLESDSSYEQYF
cdr3_nt: TGTGCCAGCAGCTTAGAGTCGGATAGCTCCTACGAGCAGTACTTC
v_call: TRBV7-6
j_call: TRBJ2-7
cdr3_length: 15
d_call: -
clone_size: -

cdr3_aa: CASMDRGVSYGYTF
cdr3_nt: TGTGCCAGTATGGACAGGGGGGTAAGCTATGGCTACACCTTC
v_call: TRBV19
j_call: TRBJ1-2
cdr3_length: 14
d_call: TRBD1
clone_size: -

cdr3_aa: CASSAGGNYGYTF
cdr3_nt: TGTGCCAGCAGCGCTGGAGGGAACTATGGCTACACCTTC
v_call: TRBV5-6
j_call: TRBJ1-2
cdr3_length: 13
d_call: -
clone_size: -

cdr3_aa: CASSLVGDSNHQETQYF
cdr3_nt: TGTGCCAGCAGCTTAGTCGGGGACTCAAACCACCAAGAGACCCAGTACTTC
v_call: TRBV11-2
j_call: TRBJ2-5
cdr3_length: 17
d_call: -
clone_size: once

cdr3_aa: CASSLAVNSPLHF
cdr3_nt: TGTGCCAGCAGCTTAGCGGTAAATTCACCCCTCCACTTT
v_call: TRBV7-3
j_call: TRBJ1-6
cdr3_length: 13
d_call: -
clone_size: -

cdr3_aa: CATSRDRHRESYEQYF
cdr3_nt: TGTGCCACCAGCAGAGATCGGCACAGGGAATCCTACGAGCAGTACTTC
v_call: TRBV15
j_call: TRBJ2-7
cdr3_length: 16
d_call: -
clone_size: -

cdr3_aa: CASSPSRGPNYGYTF
cdr3_nt: TGTGCCAGCAGCCCCTCCCGGGGGCCTAACTATGGCTACACCTTC
v_call: TRBV11-2
j_call: TRBJ1-2
cdr3_length: 15
d_call: -
clone_size: -